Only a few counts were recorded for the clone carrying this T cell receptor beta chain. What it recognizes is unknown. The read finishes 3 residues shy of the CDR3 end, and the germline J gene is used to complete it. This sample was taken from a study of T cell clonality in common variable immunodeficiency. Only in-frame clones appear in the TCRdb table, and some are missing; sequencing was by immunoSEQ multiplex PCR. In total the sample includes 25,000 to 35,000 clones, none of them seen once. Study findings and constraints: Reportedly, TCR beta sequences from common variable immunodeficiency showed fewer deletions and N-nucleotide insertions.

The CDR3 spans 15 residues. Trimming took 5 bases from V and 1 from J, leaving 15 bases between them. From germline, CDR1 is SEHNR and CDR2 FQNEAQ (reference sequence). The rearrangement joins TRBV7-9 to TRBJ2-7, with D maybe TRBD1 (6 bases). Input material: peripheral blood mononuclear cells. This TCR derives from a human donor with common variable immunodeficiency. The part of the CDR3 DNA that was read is TGTGCCAGCAGCCCCACGACAGGTTTGTCCTACGAG. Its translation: CASSPTTGLSYE. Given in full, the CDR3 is CASSPTTGLSYEQYF.